This TCR beta chain was sequenced during a study of CD8 T cells in ankylosing spondylitis. TCRdb re-derived calls from the 5' RACE reads in MiXCR, one entry per CDR3 protein. The data show 200,000 to 300,000 distinct CDR3 sequences, with 8% to 9.5% seen just once and around 7% held by the top ten. This clonotype was seen only a few times. Trimming shortened V by 0 bases and J by 8 bases, and 13 bases separated the two germline ends. Germline V gene lookup returns CDR1 LGHNA and CDR2 YSLEER. The CDR3 sequence is 14 residues long. This TCR came from a male donor with ankylosing spondylitis or in good health (not recorded which). The specimen sequenced was blood, either unsorted or a sorted T cell fraction (not recorded which). The chain links TRBV4-3 to TRBJ1-2; D is ambiguous. CDR3 in amino acids: CASSQDRASEGYTF. The DNA of the CDR3 is TGCGCCAGCAGCCAAGATAGGGCATCAGAAGGCTACACCTTC.